The 29 T cell receptor beta chains below were found in one sample sequenced in a study of spatial heterogeneity in lung cancer. Documented time point: sample taken at primary tumor resection. TCRdb passed the 5' RACE reads through MiXCR, listing each CDR3 protein once. The top ten hold 6.5% to 8.5% of the sample, which has about 80,000 distinct CDR3 sequences, under 8.5% seen once. Here the sequenced sample was PBMCs, taken at surgery. These receptors were collected from a male donor with early-stage non-small cell lung cancer.

The chain couples TRBV2 to TRBJ1-4; no firm D call. The germline gives CDR1 SNHLY, CDR2 FYNNEI. The CDR3 is 14 residues long. Deletions cut 6 bases from V and 4 bases from J, with 12 bases between. The CDR3 protein is CASSREEGNEKLFF. For the CDR3, the DNA is TGTGCCAGCAGCCGGGAGGAGGGTAATGAAAAACTGTTTTTT.

This clonotype was detected many times. This sequence joins TRBV5-1 and TRBJ2-5; 8 bases map to TRBD1. This CDR3 spans 13 amino acids. V gave up 4 bases and J gave up 4 bases; unmatched junction bases: 3. Germline values: CDR1 SGHRS, CDR2 YFSETQ. The CDR3 DNA reads as TGCGCCAGCAGCCGACAGGGGCGAGAGACCCAGTACTTC. Amino acid sequence: CASSRQGRETQYF. The whole variable domain, filled in from reference TRBV5-1 and TRBJ2-5, reads KAGVTQTPRYLIKTRGQQVTLSCSPISGHRSVSWYQQTPGQGLQFLFEYFSETQRNKGNFPGRFSGRQFSNSRSEMNVSTLELGDSALYLCASSRQGRETQYFGPGTRLLVL.

The rearrangement links TRBV10-3 to TRBJ2-1; 8 bases are shared with TRBD2. The CDR3 loop spans 13 amino acids. Germline CDR1 is ENHRY and CDR2 is SYGVKD. Trimming removed 8 bases from V and 7 bases from J; junction bases left unmatched: 7. The CDR3 here is CAIQMLAGNEQFF. Here the CDR3 DNA reads TGTGCCATCCAAATGTTAGCGGGGAATGAGCAGTTCTTC.

This clonotype has a count of ten or more. The chain recombines TRBV5-1 with TRBJ2-1; D remains unclear. The CDR3 totals 13 residues. The germline gives CDR1 SGHRS, CDR2 YFSETQ. V was clipped by 0 bases and J by 5 bases, with 6 bases between them. The DNA of the CDR3 is TGCGCCAGCAGCTTGGAGGGCCACAATGAGCAGTTCTTC. It yields the protein CASSLEGHNEQFF. The whole variable domain, remainder taken from reference TRBV5-1 and TRBJ2-1, is KAGVTQTPRYLIKTRGQQVTLSCSPISGHRSVSWYQQTPGQGLQFLFEYFSETQRNKGNFPGRFSGRQFSNSRSEMNVSTLELGDSALYLCASSLEGHNEQFFGPGTRLTVL.

This clonotype was seen repeatedly, ten times or more. The chain links TRBV4-2 to TRBJ2-3; D possibly uses TRBD1 or TRBD2 (5 bases each). The CDR3 totals 16 residues. V lost 3 bases and J lost 1, with 14 bases in between. Germline loops: CDR1 LGHNA, CDR2 YNFKEQ. The CDR3 sequence: CASSQRDLGGTDTQYF. The CDR3 nucleotides are TGTGCCAGCAGCCAGAGGGACCTCGGGGGCACAGATACGCAGTATTTT.

The table lists this clonotype with many counts. CDR3 DNA sequence: TGCGCCAGCAGCTTGGGAGCGGGGATATACGAGCAGTACTTC. It encodes CASSLGAGIYEQYF. The V gene is TRBV5-1, the J gene TRBJ2-7; 7 bases map to TRBD2. The V gene's germline CDR1 is SGHRS and CDR2 YFSETQ. J was trimmed by 4 bases and V by 0 bases; bases with no gene match: 4. CDR3 length: 14 residues.

At least ten counts were recorded for this clonotype. The chain recombines TRBV4-1 with TRBJ2-3; 7 nucleotides align to TRBD2. This CDR3 is built from 15 residues. Per the germline V gene, CDR1 is MGHRA and CDR2 is YSYEKL. The junction had 4 bases not matched to a gene; V was cut back by 1 base and J by 3 bases. Here the CDR3 DNA reads TGCGCCAGCAGCCAAGCGTCTAGCGGAACAGATACGCAGTATTTT. As protein: CASSQASSGTDTQYF.

CDR3 DNA sequence: TGTGCCAGCAGCGTAGATTCGGGAGACTACAATGAGCAGTTCTTC. Its translation: CASSVDSGDYNEQFF. This chain connects TRBV9 to TRBJ2-1; tentative D call: TRBD2 (6 bases). The V end lost 0 bases, the J end lost 3 bases, and 10 bases lay between the germline ends. The germline CDR1 and CDR2 sequences are SGDLS and YYNGEE. The CDR3 is made up of 15 amino acids.

This clonotype has at least ten counts. The chain has TRBV3-1 and TRBJ1-5; D possibly corresponds to TRBD1 (6 bases). The germline CDR1 and CDR2 sequences are LGHDT and YNNKEL (reference sequence). With 3 bases removed from V and 0 bases from J, the gap between germline ends came to 12 bases. This CDR3 has 16 residues. The CDR3, as DNA: TGTGCCAGCAGCCAGGTGGACAGACATAGCAATCAGCCCCAGCATTTT. It encodes CASSQVDRHSNQPQHF.

The V call is TRBV6-2 or TRBV6-3, the J call TRBJ2-7; 10 bases align to TRBD2. With 6 bases clipped from V and 0 bases from J, the junction kept 11 bases outside the gene matches. The CDR3 loop spans 17 amino acids. Germline V lookup: CDR1 MNHEY, CDR2 SVGEGT. As DNA, the CDR3 is TGTGCCAGCAGCCCAGCAGCTAGCGGGAGTTACTCCTACGAGCAGTACTTC. Residues: CASSPAASGSYSYEQYF.

The chain combines TRBV7-9 with TRBJ1-3, with D possibly TRBD1 on 6 matching bases. The V and J ends lost 2 bases and 0 bases respectively, with 11 bases between them. The CDR3 length is 16 residues. Looked up from germline, CDR1 is SEHNR and CDR2 is FQNEAQ (reference sequence). CDR3 sequence reads: CASSLLRGGSGNTIYF. The CDR3 nucleotides are TGTGCCAGCAGCTTACTTCGAGGGGGCTCTGGAAACACCATATATTTT.

The genes are TRBV29-1 and TRBJ1-1, with a possible D match to TRBD1 (6 bases). Germline CDR1 and CDR2: SQVTM and ANQGSEA. The CDR3 is made up of 12 amino acids. Trimming stripped 6 bases from V and 8 bases from J, with 16 bases between. CDR3 nucleotides: TGCAGCGTCGCCCATGGACAGCAAGAAGCTTTCTTT. It codes for CSVAHGQQEAFF.

Only a few counts were recorded for this clonotype. The chain recombines TRBV19 with TRBJ2-1; 11 bases are a match to TRBD1. This CDR3 spans 16 amino acids. Germline V lookup: CDR1 LNHDA, CDR2 SQIVND (reference sequence). V shed 4 bases and J 6 bases; nucleotides not matched to a gene: 8. The CDR3 here is CASSNLLGTGGNEQFF. The DNA for the CDR3 is TGTGCCAGTAGTAACCTCCTAGGGACAGGGGGCAATGAGCAGTTCTTC.

This clonotype was found many times. The gene calls are TRBV28 and TRBJ1-2; D call uncertain. Trimming removed 7 bases at V and 6 bases at J, with 12 bases between. Germline V gene lookup returns CDR1 MDHEN and CDR2 SYDVKM. CDR3 length equals 12 residues. The CDR3 coding sequence is TGTGCCAGCACTTCAAACAGTAATGGCTACACCTTC. Translated, it gives CASTSNSNGYTF.

This clonotype showed up just a few times. V is TRBV28 and J is TRBJ2-5; 7 nucleotides agree with TRBD1. This CDR3 is built from 12 residues. J was trimmed by 4 bases and V by 8 bases; bases with no gene match: 4. Germline V gene sequence: CDR1 MDHEN, CDR2 SYDVKM. The CDR3 DNA follows: TGTGCCAGCGGACAGGTCCCAGAGACCCAGTACTTC. It translates to CASGQVPETQYF.

At least ten counts were recorded for this clonotype. This sequence joins TRBV12-3 or TRBV12-4 and TRBJ1-2, with D tentatively TRBD1 (6 bases). The ends were cut back, 4 bases at V and 4 bases at J, with 19 bases in the middle. The CDR3 has 16 amino acids. The CDR3 nucleotides are TGTGCCAGCAGTTCCCCAATGACGACAGGAGTCTATGGCTACACCTTC. This translates into CASSSPMTTGVYGYTF.

This clonotype showed up many times. V gene TRBV2 combines with J gene TRBJ1-2; 8 bases line up with TRBD1. Per the germline V gene, CDR1 is SNHLY and CDR2 is FYNNEI. Losses at the gene ends were 8 bases for V and 5 bases for J; bases not matched to a gene: 10. The CDR3 runs to 14 residues. DNA of the CDR3: TGTGCCAGCGGCGGACAGGGAATAGTTTATGGCTACACCTTC. This encodes CASGGQGIVYGYTF.

This clonotype was seen a handful of times. This sequence joins TRBV6-1 and TRBJ2-2; D uncertain. Trimming pared 3 bases from V and 4 bases from J, leaving 6 bases between. The germline CDR1 and CDR2 sequences are MNHNS and SASEGT. The CDR3 length is 13 residues. The CDR3 reads CASSDLVTGELFF. The CDR3 nucleotides are TGTGCCAGCAGTGATCTGGTCACCGGGGAGCTGTTTTTT.

This clonotype came up many times. The chain has TRBV4-1 and TRBJ2-4; D possibly corresponds to TRBD1 (5 bases). Deletions cut 4 bases from V and 5 bases from J, with 9 bases between. The germline CDR1 and CDR2 sequences are MGHRA and YSYEKL. The CDR3 sequence is 13 residues long. The CDR3 DNA follows: TGCGCCAGCAGCCGCCAACAGGAAAACATTCAGTACTTC. It translates to CASSRQQENIQYF.

V usage is TRBV4-1 and J usage is TRBJ1-6; the D is unclear. V was pared by 7 bases and J by 4 bases, with 8 bases between. The CDR3 runs 13 residues. From germline, CDR1 is MGHRA and CDR2 YSYEKL. This CDR3 is CASTPTYNSPLHF. CDR3 nucleotides: TGCGCCAGCACCCCGACATATAATTCACCCCTCCACTTT.

This clonotype was observed many times. The gene calls are TRBV5-1 and TRBJ2-2; D might be TRBD2 (6 bases). The CDR3 has 18 amino acids. Germline-derived CDR1 and CDR2 are SGHRS and YFSETQ. Between the trimmed V and J ends, which lost 2 bases and 5 bases, there was a span of 22 bases. CDR3 nucleotide sequence: TGCGCCAGCAGCTTTCCCCCCGGGTCCCGGGAGAAAACCGGGGAGCTGTTTTTT. It translates to CASSFPPGSREKTGELFF.

This clonotype was seen ten or more times. This sequence joins TRBV29-1 and TRBJ1-2; no firm D call. Germline CDR1 SQVTM, CDR2 ANQGSEA. Trimming cost V 3 bases and J 6 bases, with 5 bases left between them. The CDR3 is 10 residues long. CDR3 DNA sequence: TGCAGCGTTGATGGGGATGGCTACACCTTC. Its protein is CSVDGDGYTF.

This clonotype came up many times. The chain carries TRBV19 and TRBJ1-1; no definite D call. Between the trimmed V and J ends, which lost 5 bases and 1 base, there was a span of 8 bases. Germline lookup yields CDR1 LNHDA and CDR2 SQIVND (reference sequence). The CDR3 spans 13 residues. The CDR3 sequence is CASSPTKNTEAFF. In nucleotides, the CDR3 is TGTGCCAGTAGTCCCACGAAGAACACTGAAGCTTTCTTT.

The chain employs TRBV5-4 and TRBJ1-1; D is possibly TRBD1 (5 bases). This CDR3 has 14 residues. The germline V and J ends were trimmed by 4 bases and 7 bases, with 17 bases remaining between them. Germline lookup yields CDR1 SGHNT and CDR2 YYREEE (reference sequence). The CDR3 DNA is TGTGCCAGCAGCCCCGCCAGGGTGCAGGGTGAAGCTTTCTTT. Amino acids: CASSPARVQGEAFF.

Many counts were recorded for this clonotype. The rearrangement joins TRBV27 to TRBJ2-3, with D possibly being TRBD1 (6 bases). The V end lost 5 bases, the J end lost 2 bases, and 14 bases lay between the germline ends. CDR3 length: 15 amino acids. CDR1 and CDR2 from the germline V gene are MNHEY and SMNVEV (reference sequence). The CDR3 DNA is TGTGCCAGCAGTGCCCACAGGGTCCTCACAGATACGCAGTATTTT. It specifies CASSAHRVLTDTQYF.

The chain has TRBV19 and TRBJ1-4; TRBD1 is a possible D gene (5 bases). Looked up from germline, CDR1 is LNHDA and CDR2 is SQIVND (reference sequence). The length of the CDR3 is 15 residues. Trimming took off 3 bases at V and 5 bases at J, with 13 bases between the two ends. The CDR3 loop reads CASSMDQGFNEKLFF. The CDR3 nucleotides read TGTGCCAGTAGTATGGACCAGGGATTCAATGAAAAACTGTTTTTT.

This clonotype occurred many times. The chain combines TRBV3-1 with TRBJ2-1, with D perhaps matching TRBD2 (6 bases). Germline values: CDR1 LGHDT, CDR2 YNNKEL (reference sequence). Trimming took 2 bases from V and 5 from J, leaving 13 bases between them. The CDR3 is 15 amino acids. CDR3 residues: CASSQPSAQDNEQFF. For the CDR3, the DNA is TGTGCCAGCAGCCAACCTAGCGCACAAGACAATGAGCAGTTCTTC.

This clonotype was counted between two and nine times. The chain uses TRBV20-1 and TRBJ1-2, with TRBD1 matching over 8 bases. The junction had 19 bases not matched to a gene; V was cut back by 6 bases and J by 4 bases. Germline V gene sequence: CDR1 DFQATT, CDR2 SNEGSKA (reference sequence). This CDR3 has 17 residues. The CDR3 spells CSASPVDRARPGYGYTF. As DNA, the CDR3 is TGCAGTGCGAGCCCAGTGGACAGGGCCCGACCGGGCTATGGCTACACCTTC.

This clonotype showed up many times. The chain combines TRBV5-1 with TRBJ2-1; 9 bases fit TRBD2. The junction had 2 bases not matched to a gene; V was cut back by 3 bases and J by 1 base. CDR3 size: 15 residues. Per the germline V gene, CDR1 is SGHRS and CDR2 is YFSETQ. Written as DNA, the CDR3 is TGCGCCAGCAGCTCGCTAGCGGGGTCCTACAATGAGCAGTTCTTC. Its protein product is CASSSLAGSYNEQFF.